Shown below are 2 T cell receptor beta chains from a single sample sequenced in a study of blood T cell repertoires in COVID-19. Measured with immunoSEQ multiplex PCR; TCRdb has only the in-frame clones, and not every one. The sample records approximately 270,000 clones, around 81% being singletons. The sample was peripheral blood. Receptors originate from a person between 65 and 80 years old with COVID-19, enrolled during active disease.

The J gene is TRBJ2-5, the V gene TRBV28, with D maybe TRBD2 (6 bases). The CDR3 length is 14 residues. Germline CDR1 and CDR2: MDHEN and SYDVKM. Trimming removed 6 bases at V and 5 bases at J, with 16 bases between. The DNA of the CDR3 is TGTGCCAGCAGGCAACAACTAGCATGGGAGACCCAGTACTTC. As protein: CASRQQLAWETQYF. The variable domain in full, completed from reference TRBV28 and TRBJ2-5, reads DVKVTQSSRYLVKRTGEKVFLECVQDMDHENMFWYRQDPGLGLRLIYFSYDVKMKEKGDIPEGYSVSREKKERFSLILESASTNQTSMYLCASRQQLAWETQYFGPGTRLLVL.

V usage is TRBV6-6 and J usage is TRBJ1-1, with D maybe TRBD1 (6 bases). Trimming left V 4 bases short and J 0 bases short, with 12 bases between. The CDR3 has 15 residues. The germline V gene has CDR1 MNHNY and CDR2 SVGAGI (reference sequence). The CDR3: CASSSPGDMNTEAFF. The CDR3 bases are TGTGCCAGCAGTTCCCCAGGGGATATGAACACTGAAGCTTTCTTT.